This T cell receptor (beta chain) was found in a study of healthy donors' naive CD4 and CD8 T cells. The CDR3 has 13 residues. Germline V lookup: CDR1 LGHNA, CDR2 YNFKEQ. Sorting defined naive CD4+ as CD4+CD8-CD45RO-CD45RA+ and naive CD8+ as CD8+CD4-CD45RA+CD27bright. The study's findings and limits: Positive CDR3 charge linked to CD4+ cells, negative to CD8+ cells. Homeostatic proliferation of naive T cells was not examined as a bias source.

To note about this clonotype: What it binds is not known. Compared with germline, one end of the junction differs, possibly owing to a read error.

Starting from 450 to 550 ng of total RNA, TCR libraries were made with linear amplification. MiXCR, run by TCRdb on the reads, gives a single entry per CDR3 protein. The sample records 150,000 to 200,000 distinct CDR3 sequences, over 60% being singletons. Material: naive CD4+ and CD8+ T cells sorted from blood, pooled from several donors. The V gene is TRBV4-2, the J gene TRBJ2-1; D is possibly TRBD1 or TRBD2 (5 bases each). This sequence originates from a pool of human donors in good health; the sample pools cells from several healthy donors. The CDR3 DNA reads as TGCGCCAGCAGCCGGGACCTGGCGAATGAGCAGTTCTTC. Translated, it gives CASSRDLANEQFF.